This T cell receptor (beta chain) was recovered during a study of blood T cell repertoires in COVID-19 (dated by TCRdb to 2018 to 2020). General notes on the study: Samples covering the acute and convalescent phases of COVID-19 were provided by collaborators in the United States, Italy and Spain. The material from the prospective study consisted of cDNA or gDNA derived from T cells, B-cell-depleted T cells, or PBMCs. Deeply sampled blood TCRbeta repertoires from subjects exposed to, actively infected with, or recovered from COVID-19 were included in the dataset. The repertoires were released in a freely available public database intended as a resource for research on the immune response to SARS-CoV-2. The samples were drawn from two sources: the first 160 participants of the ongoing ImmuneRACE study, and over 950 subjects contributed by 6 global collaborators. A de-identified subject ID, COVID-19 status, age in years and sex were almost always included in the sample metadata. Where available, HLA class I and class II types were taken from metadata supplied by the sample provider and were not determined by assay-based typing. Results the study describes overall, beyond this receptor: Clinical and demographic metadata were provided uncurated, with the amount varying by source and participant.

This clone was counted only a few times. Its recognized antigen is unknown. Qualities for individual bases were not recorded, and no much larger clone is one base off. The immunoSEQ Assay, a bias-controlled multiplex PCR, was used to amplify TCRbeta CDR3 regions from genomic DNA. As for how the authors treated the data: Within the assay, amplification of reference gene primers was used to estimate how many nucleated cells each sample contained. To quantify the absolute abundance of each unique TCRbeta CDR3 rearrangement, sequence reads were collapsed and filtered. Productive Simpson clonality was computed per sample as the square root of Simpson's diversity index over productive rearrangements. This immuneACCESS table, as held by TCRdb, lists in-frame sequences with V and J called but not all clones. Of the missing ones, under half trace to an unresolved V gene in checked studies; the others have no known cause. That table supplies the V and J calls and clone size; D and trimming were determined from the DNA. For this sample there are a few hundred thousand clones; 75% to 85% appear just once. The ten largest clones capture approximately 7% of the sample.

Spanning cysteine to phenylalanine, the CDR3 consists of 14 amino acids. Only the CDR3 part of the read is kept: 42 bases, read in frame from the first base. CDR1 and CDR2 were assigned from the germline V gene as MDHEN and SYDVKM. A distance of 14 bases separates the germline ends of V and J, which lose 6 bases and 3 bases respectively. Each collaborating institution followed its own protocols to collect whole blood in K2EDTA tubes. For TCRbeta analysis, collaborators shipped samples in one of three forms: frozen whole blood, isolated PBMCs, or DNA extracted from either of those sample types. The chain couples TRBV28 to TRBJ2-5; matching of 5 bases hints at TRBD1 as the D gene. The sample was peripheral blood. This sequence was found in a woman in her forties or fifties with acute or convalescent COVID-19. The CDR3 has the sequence CASSRRTLKETQYF. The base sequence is TGTGCCAGCAGCCGCCGGACATTAAAAGAGACCCAGTACTTC.